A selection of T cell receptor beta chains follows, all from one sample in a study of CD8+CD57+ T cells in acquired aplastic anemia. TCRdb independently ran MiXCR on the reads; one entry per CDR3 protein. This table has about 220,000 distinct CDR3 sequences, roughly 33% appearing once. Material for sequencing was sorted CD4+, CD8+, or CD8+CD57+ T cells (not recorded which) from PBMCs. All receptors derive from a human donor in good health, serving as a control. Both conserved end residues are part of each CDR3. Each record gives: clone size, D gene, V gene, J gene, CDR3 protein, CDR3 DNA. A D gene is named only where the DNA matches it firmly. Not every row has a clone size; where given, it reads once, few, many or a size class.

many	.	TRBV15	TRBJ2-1	CATSNRPVNEQFF	TGTGCCACCAGCAACAGACCGGTCAATGAGCAGTTCTTC
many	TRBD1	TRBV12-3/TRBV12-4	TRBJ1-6	CASTGQGAPLHF	TGTGCCAGCACCGGACAGGGAGCACCCCTCCACTTT
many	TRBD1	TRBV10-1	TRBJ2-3	CASSGADRGFTDTQYF	TGCGCCAGCAGCGGGGCGGACAGGGGGTTTACAGATACGCAGTATTTT
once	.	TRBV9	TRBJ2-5	CASSVADGIQETQYF	TGTGCCAGCAGCGTTGCCGACGGAATCCAAGAGACCCAGTACTTC
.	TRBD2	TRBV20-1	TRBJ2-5	CSARGLAGVETQYF	TGCAGTGCTAGGGGACTAGCGGGGGTGGAGACCCAGTACTTC
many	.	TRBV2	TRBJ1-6	CASSEQGTYNSPLHF	TGTGCCAGCAGCGAACAGGGCACCTATAATTCACCCCTCCACTTT
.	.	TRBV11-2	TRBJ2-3	CASSRGGIDTDTQYF	TGTGCCAGCTCTAGGGGGGGTATAGACACAGATACGCAGTATTTT
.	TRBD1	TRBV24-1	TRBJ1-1	CATSLGTAEAFF	TGTGCCACCAGTTTGGGGACAGCAGAAGCTTTCTTT
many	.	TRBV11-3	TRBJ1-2	CTSSHGHNYGYTF	TGTACCAGCAGCCACGGACACAACTATGGCTACACCTTC
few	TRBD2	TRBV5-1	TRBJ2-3	CASSFSGRVDTQYF	TGCGCCAGCAGCTTTAGCGGGAGGGTAGATACGCAGTATTTT
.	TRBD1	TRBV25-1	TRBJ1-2	CASSDTGGYGYTF	TGTGCCAGCAGTGATACAGGGGGCTATGGCTACACCTTC
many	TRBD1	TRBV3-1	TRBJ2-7	CASSQNRGYEQYF	TGTGCCAGCAGCCAAAACAGGGGCTACGAGCAGTACTTC
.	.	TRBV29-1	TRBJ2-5	CSVNMGLGDQEPQYF	TGCAGCGTTAATATGGGGTTAGGGGACCAAGAGCCCCAGTACTTC
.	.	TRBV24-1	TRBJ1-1	CATSKRDEAFF	TGTGCCACCAGTAAGAGGGACGAAGCTTTCTTT
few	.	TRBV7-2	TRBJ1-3	CASSYNPPGVSGNTIYF	TGTGCCAGCAGCTACAATCCCCCGGGTGTCTCTGGAAACACCATATATTTT
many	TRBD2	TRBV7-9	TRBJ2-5	CASTQRGGLRETQYF	TGTGCCAGCACGCAGCGGGGGGGCCTGAGAGAGACCCAGTACTTC
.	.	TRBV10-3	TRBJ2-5	CAIVMGPRDQETQYF	TGTGCCATCGTGATGGGACCCAGGGACCAAGAGACCCAGTACTTC
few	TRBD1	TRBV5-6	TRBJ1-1	CASSSLGTGTTEAFF	TGTGCCAGCAGCTCCCTCGGGACAGGGACCACTGAAGCTTTCTTT
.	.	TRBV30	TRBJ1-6	CAWTAGQQNSPLHF	TGTGCCTGGACCGCGGGGCAGCAGAATTCACCCCTCCACTTT
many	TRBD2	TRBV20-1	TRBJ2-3	CSAIAGSTDTQYF	TGCAGTGCCATAGCGGGGAGCACAGATACGCAGTATTTT
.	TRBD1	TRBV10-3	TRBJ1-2	CASRYAGTGSYGYTF	TGTGCCAGCAGGTATGCCGGGACAGGGAGCTATGGCTACACCTTC
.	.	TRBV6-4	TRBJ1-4	CASSYHRQTNEKLFF	TGTGCCAGCAGTTATCATCGGCAGACGAATGAAAAACTGTTTTTT
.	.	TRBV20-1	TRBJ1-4	CSARLEGDTNEKLFF	TGCAGTGCTAGGCTCGAGGGGGATACTAATGAAAAACTGTTTTTT
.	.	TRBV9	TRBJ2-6	CASSNGANVLTF	TGTGCCAGCAGCAATGGGGCCAACGTCCTGACTTTC
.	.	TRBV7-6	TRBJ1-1	CPSSLGPGWAEAFF	TGTCCCAGCAGCTTAGGTCCAGGGTGGGCTGAAGCTTTCTTT
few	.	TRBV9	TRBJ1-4	CASSPAGVGGEELFF	TGTGCCAGCAGCCCCGCGGGGGTGGGAGGTGAAGAACTGTTTTTT
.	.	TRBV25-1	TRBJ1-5	CASTLGQHSNQPQHF	TGTGCCAGCACGCTAGGACAACATAGCAATCAGCCCCAGCATTTT
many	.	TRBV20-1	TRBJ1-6	CSAPGSSYNSPLHF	TGCAGTGCTCCGGGGAGCTCCTATAATTCACCCCTCCACTTT
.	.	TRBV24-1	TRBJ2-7	CATKLGPPHQYF	TGTGCCACCAAGTTGGGCCCGCCTCACCAGTACTTC
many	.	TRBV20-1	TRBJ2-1	CSARDPLDEQFF	TGCAGTGCTAGAGATCCGCTAGATGAGCAGTTCTTC
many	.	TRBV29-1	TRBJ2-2	CSVAVNTGELFF	TGCAGCGTTGCTGTTAACACCGGGGAGCTGTTTTTT
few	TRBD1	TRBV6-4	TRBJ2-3	CASSDSTGGADTQYF	TGTGCCAGCAGTGACTCGACAGGGGGCGCAGATACGCAGTATTTT
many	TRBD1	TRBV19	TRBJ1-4	CASSTGTGGEKLFF	TGTGCCAGTAGTACTGGGACAGGGGGTGAAAAACTGTTTTTT
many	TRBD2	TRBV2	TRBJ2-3	CASMRTGGGTDTQYF	TGTGCCAGCATGCGGACGGGAGGTGGCACAGATACGCAGTATTTT
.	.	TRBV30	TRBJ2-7	CAWSSRFGGKSYEQYF	TGTGCCTGGAGCTCCCGGTTTGGCGGGAAGTCCTACGAGCAGTACTTC
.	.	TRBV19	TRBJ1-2	CASSNLIDGGFAGYTF	TGTGCCAGTAGTAACTTAATCGACGGAGGGTTCGCTGGCTACACCTTC
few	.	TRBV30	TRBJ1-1	CAWIIGGGSTEAFF	TGTGCCTGGATTATCGGGGGAGGAAGCACTGAAGCTTTCTTT
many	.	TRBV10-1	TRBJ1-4	CASSEGTGMDGKLFF	TGCGCCAGCAGTGAGGGTACGGGGATGGACGGAAAACTGTTTTTT
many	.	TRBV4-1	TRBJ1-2	CASSQDLAGWGRGGYTF	TGCGCCAGCAGCCAAGATCTTGCCGGCTGGGGAAGAGGTGGCTACACCTTC
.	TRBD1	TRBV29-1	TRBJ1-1	CSVGGGGGVTEAFF	TGCAGCGTTGGAGGGGGCGGCGGTGTCACTGAAGCTTTCTTT
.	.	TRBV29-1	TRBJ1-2	CSVPTMQRDNYGYTF	TGCAGCGTTCCTACCATGCAGCGGGACAACTATGGCTACACCTTC
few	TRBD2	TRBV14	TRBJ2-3	CASSIRAGGLTDTQYF	TGTGCCAGCAGCATTCGAGCGGGGGGGCTGACAGATACGCAGTATTTT
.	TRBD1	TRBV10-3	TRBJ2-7	CAIRRTGVANEQYF	TGTGCCATCAGAAGAACAGGGGTTGCCAACGAGCAGTACTTC
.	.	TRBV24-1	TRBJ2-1	CATSDWVF	TGTGCCACCAGTGATTGGGTCTTC
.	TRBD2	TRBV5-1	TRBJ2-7	CASSPASGGISYEQYF	TGCGCCAGCAGCCCCGCTAGCGGGGGTATCTCCTACGAGCAGTACTTC
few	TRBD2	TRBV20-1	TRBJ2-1	CGADGLAGGRSEQFF	TGCGGTGCGGACGGACTAGCGGGGGGGCGGAGTGAGCAGTTCTTC
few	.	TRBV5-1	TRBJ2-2	CASSLQEGGELFF	TGCGCCAGCAGCTTGCAGGAGGGCGGGGAGCTGTTTTTT
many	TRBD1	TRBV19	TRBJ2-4	CASSTQGAKNIQYF	TGTGCCAGTAGTACACAGGGGGCCAAAAACATTCAGTACTTC
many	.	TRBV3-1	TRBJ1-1	CASSQGAGQSLEAFF	TGTGCCAGCAGCCAAGGCGCCGGACAGTCCTTGGAAGCTTTCTTT
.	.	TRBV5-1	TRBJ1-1	CASSLDSNSFPEAFF	TGCGCCAGCAGCTTGGACAGCAATTCTTTCCCTGAAGCTTTCTTT
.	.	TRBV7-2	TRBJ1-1	CASSSSREAEAFF	TGTGCCAGCAGCTCCAGCCGAGAAGCTGAAGCTTTCTTT
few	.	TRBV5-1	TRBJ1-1	CASSLDGKNTEAFF	TGCGCCAGCAGCTTGGATGGGAAGAACACTGAAGCTTTCTTT
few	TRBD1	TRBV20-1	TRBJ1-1	CSARGRGLAEAFF	TGCAGTGCTAGAGGCAGGGGGCTGGCTGAAGCTTTCTTT
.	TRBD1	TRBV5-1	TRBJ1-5	CASSSGTANQPQHF	TGCGCCAGCAGCTCCGGGACAGCAAATCAGCCCCAGCATTTT
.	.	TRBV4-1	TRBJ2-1	CASSQELSSYNEQFF	TGCGCCAGCAGCCAAGAATTGAGCTCCTACAATGAGCAGTTCTTC